The present TCR beta chain was sequenced within a study of control samples from healthy donors and cancer patients. There are a few counts of this clone. The table came from immunoSEQ multiplex PCR; TCRdb's copy has only in-frame clones and leaves some out. The table includes around 190,000 clones, approximately 94% detected once. V was cut by 6 bases and J by 6 bases, with 20 bases left in between. The CDR3 covers 15 residues. Sequencing used blood. This chain links TRBV23-1 with TRBJ1-2, with D unclear. TRBV23-1 is labeled an ORF, and its function is uncertain. The source of this sequence is a man in his thirties or forties in good health. The CDR3 DNA reads as TGCGCCAGCAGCCGATATATAGGGCTCCCAAATGGCTACACCTTC. Its protein is CASSRYIGLPNGYTF.